This passage covers 14 T cell receptor beta chains from one sample sequenced in a study of response to subunit inactivated influenza vaccine (dated by TCRdb to 2017 to 2018). Library method: RT-PCR. This sample was sequenced with an Illumina HiSeq 2500. TCRdb redid the processing of the public reads, applying fastp at Q25 and MiXCR, and retained in-frame beta chains. When rows share a CDR3 protein, they turn into one entry using the most common DNA and genes. For this sample there are just under 550,000 distinct CDR3 sequences; roughly 23% appear just once. Approximately 3% of the sample rests with the top ten. This sample also belongs to another study, concerning T cells expressing NK-cell markers. Per that second paper: TCR beta cDNA libraries were made by 5'RACE template switching that added a universal primer site and unique molecular identifiers.

The sample consisted of CD4+ T cells sorted from PBMCs, taken roughly 12 days after vaccination. The source is a man aged 45-60 years who received an inactivated influenza vaccine. Donor details come from another sample of the same person, matched by shared clones.

This clonotype occurred a few times. The V gene is TRBV10-1, the J gene TRBJ2-5; D is unclear. CDR3 length equals 14 residues. Deletions cut 0 bases from V and 2 bases from J, with 7 bases between. Looked up from germline, CDR1 is WNHNN and CDR2 is SYGVQD (reference sequence). The CDR3 reads CASSESAGQETQYF. The CDR3 bases are TGCGCCAGCAGTGAGTCTGCAGGACAAGAGACCCAGTACTTC.

This clonotype was seen more than once but under ten times. The chain employs TRBV20-1 and TRBJ1-1, with D perhaps TRBD1 (6 bases). Germline loops: CDR1 DFQATT, CDR2 SNEGSKA (reference sequence). V shed 0 bases and J shed 7 bases, with 12 bases lying between them. The CDR3 extends over 13 amino acids. CDR3 amino acids: CSARDPGHLEAFF. The CDR3 DNA is TGCAGTGCTAGAGATCCGGGACACCTTGAAGCTTTCTTT.

This rearrangement joins TRBV28 to TRBJ1-4; 9 nucleotides line up with TRBD1. The CDR3 loop spans 15 amino acids. Germline CDR1 is MDHEN and CDR2 is SYDVKM. V trimming: 6 bases; J trimming: 7 bases; junction bases outside the gene matches: 9. CDR3 amino acids: CASRQKGQGGEKLFF. The CDR3 DNA reads TGTGCCAGCAGGCAAAAGGGACAGGGCGGTGAAAAACTGTTTTTT.

This clonotype was observed a few times. The rearrangement joins TRBV28 to TRBJ1-1, with 7 bases lining up with TRBD1. This CDR3 contains 14 residues. V trimming: 3 bases; J trimming: 6 bases; junction bases outside the gene matches: 7. Germline assignment: CDR1 MDHEN and CDR2 SYDVKM. The CDR3 DNA follows: TGTGCCAGCAGTTTCTTCCGGGACAGCTCTGAAGCTTTCTTT. Protein: CASSFFRDSSEAFF.

The gene calls are TRBV5-1 and TRBJ2-7; D possibly matches TRBD1 or TRBD2 (5 bases each). Germline CDR1 is SGHRS and CDR2 is YFSETQ. The V and J ends lost 4 bases and 2 bases respectively, with 16 bases between them. The CDR3 has 15 amino acids. DNA of the CDR3: TGCGCCAGCAGCCTCGACAGTGGAGGCCCCTACGAGCAGTACTTC. Translated: CASSLDSGGPYEQYF.

V usage is TRBV4-2 and J usage is TRBJ2-4; maybe TRBD1 (6 bases). V was pared by 3 bases and J by 6 bases, with 9 bases between. The germline gives CDR1 LGHNA, CDR2 YNFKEQ. The CDR3 covers 13 residues. This CDR3 reads CASSHLQGNIQYF. CDR3 coding DNA: TGTGCCAGCAGCCACCTACAGGGAAACATTCAGTACTTC.

This chain connects TRBV10-2 to TRBJ1-6; a weak D match, TRBD1 (5 bases). This CDR3 is built from 14 residues. The germline V gene encodes CDR1 WSHSY and CDR2 SAAADI. Trimming pared 0 bases from V and 10 bases from J, leaving 10 bases between. The CDR3 DNA reads TGCGCCAGCAGTGAGTCACTGGGGGACTCACCCCTCCACTTT. Translation: CASSESLGDSPLHF.

There are many counts of this clonotype. The chain combines TRBV7-9 with TRBJ2-3, with D tentatively TRBD1 (6 bases). The CDR3 totals 15 residues. CDR1 and CDR2 (germline): SEHNR, FQNEAQ (reference sequence). Trimming shortened V by 0 bases and J by 2 bases, and 9 bases separated the two germline ends. The CDR3 spells CASSLAGQSTDTQYF. The CDR3 DNA reads as TGTGCCAGCAGCTTAGCCGGACAGTCCACAGATACGCAGTATTTT.

The chain combines TRBV4-1 with TRBJ1-1, with D uncertain. The germline V gene encodes CDR1 MGHRA and CDR2 YSYEKL. The CDR3 is 13 amino acids. The V and J ends lost 4 bases and 4 bases respectively, with 10 bases between them. The CDR3 loop is CASSLEEGTEAFF. As DNA, the CDR3 is TGCGCCAGCAGCCTAGAGGAGGGCACTGAAGCTTTCTTT.

This clonotype was counted between two and nine times. The chain combines TRBV20-1 with TRBJ1-2; D remains unclear. Germline CDR1 DFQATT, CDR2 SNEGSKA (reference sequence). This CDR3 comprises 12 residues. Trimming pared 6 bases from V and 2 bases from J, leaving 10 bases between. The chain's CDR3 is CSAPRGNYGYTF. The CDR3 DNA reads as TGCAGTGCCCCCAGAGGGAACTATGGCTACACCTTC.

The V gene is TRBV7-9, the J gene TRBJ2-6; TRBD1 aligns across 9 bases. J lost 3 bases, V lost 5 bases, and 8 bases had no gene match. CDR1 is SEHNR and CDR2 is FQNEAQ in the germline V gene (reference sequence). This CDR3 is built from 17 residues. CDR3 loop: CASSKPGQGFGANVLTF. CDR3 coding DNA: TGTGCCAGCAGCAAGCCGGGACAGGGTTTTGGGGCCAACGTCCTGACTTTC.

V usage is TRBV5-1 and J usage is TRBJ2-1; 7 bases are shared with TRBD1. Trimming took 4 bases from V and 7 from J; bases not matched to a gene: 8. The germline V gene encodes CDR1 SGHRS and CDR2 YFSETQ. The CDR3 length is 14 residues. The CDR3 sequence is CASSQQTGSNEQFF. The CDR3 DNA reads as TGCGCCAGCAGCCAACAGACAGGGAGTAATGAGCAGTTCTTC.

This sequence joins TRBV18 and TRBJ1-5, with D possibly TRBD1 on 5 matching bases. This CDR3 region has 14 residues. The germline V and J ends were trimmed by 2 bases and 4 bases, with 9 bases remaining between them. CDR1 and CDR2 from the germline V gene are KGHSH and LQKENI. The CDR3 coding sequence is TGTGCCAGCTCACCAAGGGCAGGGAATCAGCCCCAGCATTTT. It is translated as CASSPRAGNQPQHF.

V is TRBV2 and J is TRBJ2-1; no firm D call. Germline V gene data show CDR1 as SNHLY and CDR2 as FYNNEI. Trimming removed 1 base at V and 10 bases at J, with 8 bases between. The CDR3 has 12 amino acids. The DNA for the CDR3 is TGTGCCAGCAGTGAAGGTCCTGGGGAGCAGTTCTTC. This encodes CASSEGPGEQFF. The variable domain in full, with the rest retrieved from reference TRBV2 and TRBJ2-1, is EPEVTQTPSHQVTQMGQEVILRCVPISNHLYFYWYRQILGQKVEFLVSFYNNEISEKSEIFDDQFSVERPDGSNFTLKIRSTKLEDSAMYFCASSEGPGEQFFGPGTRLTVL.